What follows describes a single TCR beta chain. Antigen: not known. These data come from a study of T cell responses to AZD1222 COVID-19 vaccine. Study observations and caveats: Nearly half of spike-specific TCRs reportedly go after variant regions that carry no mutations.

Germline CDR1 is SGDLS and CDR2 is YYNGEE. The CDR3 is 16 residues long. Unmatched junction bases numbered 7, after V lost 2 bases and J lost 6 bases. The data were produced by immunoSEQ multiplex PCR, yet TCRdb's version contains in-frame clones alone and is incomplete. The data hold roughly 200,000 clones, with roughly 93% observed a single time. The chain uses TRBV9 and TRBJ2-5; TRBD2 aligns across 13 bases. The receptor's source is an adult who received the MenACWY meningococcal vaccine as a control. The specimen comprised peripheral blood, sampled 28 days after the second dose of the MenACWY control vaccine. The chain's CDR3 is CASSVGGLAGEKTQYF. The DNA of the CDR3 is TGTGCCAGCAGCGTCGGCGGACTAGCGGGGGAAAAGACCCAGTACTTC.